This T cell receptor beta chain was obtained from a study of CD8+CD57+ T cells in acquired aplastic anemia. At the level of the study: On average, sorted CD4+ and CD8+ cells gave 3.2 ug of DNA.

Profiles of TCR beta VDJ and CDR3 were generated from a genomic DNA template. TCRdb fed the reads into MiXCR, producing one record per CDR3 protein. Of around 200,000 distinct CDR3 sequences listed, around 60% are singletons. This TCR came from a human donor in good health. Sequencing input: sorted CD4+, CD8+, or CD8+CD57+ T cells (not recorded which) from PBMCs.

The CDR3 nucleotides are TGCGCCAGCAGTGAGTCCGCCGGTCATCAGCCCCAGCATTTT. Its protein is CASSESAGHQPQHF. This rearrangement joins TRBV10-2 to TRBJ1-5; D gene unclear. Trimming took 0 bases from V and 5 from J, leaving 8 bases between them. Germline-derived CDR1 and CDR2 are WSHSY and SAAADI. CDR3 length: 14 residues.